This entry is about one T cell receptor (beta chain). Its cognate antigen is unknown. TCRdb keeps only in-frame clones here, not all; method: immunoSEQ multiplex PCR. The sample records more than 150,000 clones, about 90% being singletons. Trimming removed 7 bases from V and 3 bases from J, with 13 bases in between. Germline V gene sequence: CDR1 MNHEY, CDR2 SVGAGI. The CDR3 spans 14 residues. This sample was taken from a study of T cell responses to AZD1222 COVID-19 vaccine. The study, taken as a whole, reports: Just a handful of people given AZD1222 tested seropositive at baseline. Donors were chiefly white British, with a greater number of females, and clonal diversity was perhaps underestimated.

The TCR sequence derives from an adult who received the AZD1222 COVID-19 vaccine. This sequence joins TRBV6-5 and TRBJ1-3; tentatively, D is TRBD1 (6 bases). The starting material was peripheral blood, obtained 28 days after the second AZD1222 dose. The CDR3 DNA is TGTGCCAGCATTCCTGGACAGTTTGGAAACACCATATATTTT. This gives the protein CASIPGQFGNTIYF.